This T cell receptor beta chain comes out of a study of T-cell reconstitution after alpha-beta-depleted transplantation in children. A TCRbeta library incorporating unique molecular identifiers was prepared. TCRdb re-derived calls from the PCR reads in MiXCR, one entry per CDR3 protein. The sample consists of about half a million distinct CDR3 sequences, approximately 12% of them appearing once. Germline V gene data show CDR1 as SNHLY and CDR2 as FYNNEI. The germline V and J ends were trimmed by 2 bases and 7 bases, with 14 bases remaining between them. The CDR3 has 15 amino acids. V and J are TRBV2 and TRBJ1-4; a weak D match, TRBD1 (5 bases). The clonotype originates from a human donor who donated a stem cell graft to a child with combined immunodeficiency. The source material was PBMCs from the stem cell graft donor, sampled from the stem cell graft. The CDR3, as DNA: TGTGCCAGCAGTGAACTGGGGACTGCGAGTGAAAAACTGTTTTTT. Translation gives CASSELGTASEKLFF.